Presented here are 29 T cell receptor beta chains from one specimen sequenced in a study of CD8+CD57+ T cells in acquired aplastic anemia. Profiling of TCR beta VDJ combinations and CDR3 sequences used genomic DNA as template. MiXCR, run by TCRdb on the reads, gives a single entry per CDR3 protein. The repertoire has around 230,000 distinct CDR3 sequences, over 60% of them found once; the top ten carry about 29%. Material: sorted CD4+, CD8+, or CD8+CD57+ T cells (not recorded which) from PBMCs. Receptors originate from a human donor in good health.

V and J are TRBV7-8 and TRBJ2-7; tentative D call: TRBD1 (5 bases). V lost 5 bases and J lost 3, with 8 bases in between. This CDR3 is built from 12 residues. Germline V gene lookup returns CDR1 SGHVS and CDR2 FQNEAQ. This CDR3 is CASSTDIYEQYF. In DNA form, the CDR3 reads TGTGCCAGCAGCACGGACATCTACGAGCAGTACTTC. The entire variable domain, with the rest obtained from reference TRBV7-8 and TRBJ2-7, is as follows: GAGVSQSPRYKVAKRGQDVALRCDPISGHVSLFWYQQALGQGPEFLTYFQNEAQLDKSGLPSDRFFAERPEGSVSTLKIQRTQQEDSAVYLCASSTDIYEQYFGPGTRLTVT.

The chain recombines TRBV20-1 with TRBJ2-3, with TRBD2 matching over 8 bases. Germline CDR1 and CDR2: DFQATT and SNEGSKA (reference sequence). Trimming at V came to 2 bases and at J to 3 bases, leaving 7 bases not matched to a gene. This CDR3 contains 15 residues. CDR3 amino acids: CSARHPLAATDTQYF. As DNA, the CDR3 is TGCAGTGCTAGACACCCACTAGCGGCGACAGATACGCAGTATTTT.

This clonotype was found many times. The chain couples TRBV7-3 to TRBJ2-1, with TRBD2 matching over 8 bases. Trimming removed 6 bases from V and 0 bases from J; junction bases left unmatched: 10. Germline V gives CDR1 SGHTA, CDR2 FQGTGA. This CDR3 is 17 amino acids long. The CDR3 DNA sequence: TGTGCCAGCAGTCAAGTACCCGGGACTAGCTCCTACAATGAGCAGTTCTTC. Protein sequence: CASSQVPGTSSYNEQFF.

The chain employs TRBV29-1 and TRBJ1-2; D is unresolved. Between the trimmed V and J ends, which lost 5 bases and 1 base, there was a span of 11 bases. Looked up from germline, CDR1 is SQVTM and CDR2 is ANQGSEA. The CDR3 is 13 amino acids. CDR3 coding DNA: TGCAGCGTTACGGACGGACGTAACTATGGCTACACCTTC. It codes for CSVTDGRNYGYTF.

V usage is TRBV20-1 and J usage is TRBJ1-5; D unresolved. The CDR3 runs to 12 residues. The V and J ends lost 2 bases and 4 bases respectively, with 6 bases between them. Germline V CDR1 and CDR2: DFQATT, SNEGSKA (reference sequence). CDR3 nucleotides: TGCAGTGCTAGAAGACGGAATCAGCCCCAGCATTTT. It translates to CSARRRNQPQHF.

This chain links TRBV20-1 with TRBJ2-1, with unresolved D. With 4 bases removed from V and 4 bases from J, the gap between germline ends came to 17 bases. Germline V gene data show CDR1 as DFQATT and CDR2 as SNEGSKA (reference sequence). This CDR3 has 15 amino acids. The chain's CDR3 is CSATDPAMDYNEQFF. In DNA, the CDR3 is TGCAGTGCTACGGACCCGGCGATGGATTACAATGAGCAGTTCTTC.

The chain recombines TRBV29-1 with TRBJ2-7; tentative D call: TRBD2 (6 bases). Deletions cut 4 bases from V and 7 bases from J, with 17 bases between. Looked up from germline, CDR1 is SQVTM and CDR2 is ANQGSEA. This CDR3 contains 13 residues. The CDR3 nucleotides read TGCAGCGTTGGCGGGACGCCCTCGGGAGAGCAGTACTTC. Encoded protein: CSVGGTPSGEQYF.

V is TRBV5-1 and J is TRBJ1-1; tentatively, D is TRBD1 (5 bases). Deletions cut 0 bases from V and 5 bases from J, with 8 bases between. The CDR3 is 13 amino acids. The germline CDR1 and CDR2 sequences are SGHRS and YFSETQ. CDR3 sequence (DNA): TGCGCCAGCAGCTTGGTCCGGGGGACTGAAGCTTTCTTT. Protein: CASSLVRGTEAFF.

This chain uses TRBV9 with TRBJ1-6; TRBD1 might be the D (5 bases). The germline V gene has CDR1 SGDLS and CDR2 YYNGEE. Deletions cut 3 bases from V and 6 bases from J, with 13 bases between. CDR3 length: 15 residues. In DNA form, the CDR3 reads TGTGCCAGCAGCGCGTACCTCGGGGGTAATTCACCCCTCCACTTT. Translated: CASSAYLGGNSPLHF.

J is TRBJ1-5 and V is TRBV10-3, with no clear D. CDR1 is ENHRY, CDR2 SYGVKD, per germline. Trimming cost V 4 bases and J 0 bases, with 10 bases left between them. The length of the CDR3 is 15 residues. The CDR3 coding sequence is TGTGCCATCAGTGGTGGGGAATATAGCAATCAGCCCCAGCATTTT. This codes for CAISGGEYSNQPQHF.

The CDR3 protein is CSVPGQPNEKLFF. The CDR3 nucleotides are TGCAGTGTTCCGGGACAGCCTAATGAAAAACTGTTTTTT. The chain couples TRBV20-1 to TRBJ1-4; TRBD1 agrees at 7 bases. This CDR3 comprises 13 residues. CDR1 DFQATT and CDR2 SNEGSKA come from the germline V gene (reference sequence). V lost 7 bases and J lost 3; bases outside the gene matches: 5.

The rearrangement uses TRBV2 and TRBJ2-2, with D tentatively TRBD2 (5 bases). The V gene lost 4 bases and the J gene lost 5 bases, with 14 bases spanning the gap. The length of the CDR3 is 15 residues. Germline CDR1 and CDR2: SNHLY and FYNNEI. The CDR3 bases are TGTGCCAGCAGTGCAGCCCCAGGAGGAACCGGGGAGCTGTTTTTT. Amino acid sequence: CASSAAPGGTGELFF.

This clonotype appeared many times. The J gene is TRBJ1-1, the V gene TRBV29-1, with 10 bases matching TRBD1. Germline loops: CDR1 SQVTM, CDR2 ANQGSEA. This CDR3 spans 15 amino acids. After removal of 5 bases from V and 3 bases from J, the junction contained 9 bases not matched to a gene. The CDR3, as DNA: TGCAGCGTTTTCGGACAGGGGGAAGTGTACACTGAAGCTTTCTTT. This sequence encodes CSVFGQGEVYTEAFF. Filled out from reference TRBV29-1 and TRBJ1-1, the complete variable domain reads SAVISQKPSRDICQRGTSLTIQCQVDSQVTMMFWYRQQPGQSLTLIATANQGSEATYESGFVIDKFPISRPNLTFSTLTVSNMSPEDSSIYLCSVFGQGEVYTEAFFGQGTRLTVV.

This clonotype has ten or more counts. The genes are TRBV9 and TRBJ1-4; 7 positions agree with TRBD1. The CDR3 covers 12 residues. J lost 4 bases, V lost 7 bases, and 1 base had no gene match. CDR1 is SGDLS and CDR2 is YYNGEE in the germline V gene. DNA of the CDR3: TGTGCCAGCGGGACAGATAATGAAAAACTGTTTTTT. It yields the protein CASGTDNEKLFF.

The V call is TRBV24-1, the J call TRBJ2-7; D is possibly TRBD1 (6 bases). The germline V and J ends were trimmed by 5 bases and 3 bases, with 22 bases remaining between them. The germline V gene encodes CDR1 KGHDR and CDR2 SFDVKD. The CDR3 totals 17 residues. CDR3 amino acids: CATSGPHYDRQNYEQYF. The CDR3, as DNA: TGTGCCACCAGTGGTCCTCATTACGACAGGCAGAACTACGAGCAGTACTTC.

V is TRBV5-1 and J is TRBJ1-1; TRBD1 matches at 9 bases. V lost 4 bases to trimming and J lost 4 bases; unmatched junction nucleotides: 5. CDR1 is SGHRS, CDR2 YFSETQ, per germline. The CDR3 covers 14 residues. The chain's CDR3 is CASSGGQGGTEAFF. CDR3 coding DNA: TGCGCCAGCAGCGGGGGACAGGGAGGCACTGAAGCTTTCTTT.

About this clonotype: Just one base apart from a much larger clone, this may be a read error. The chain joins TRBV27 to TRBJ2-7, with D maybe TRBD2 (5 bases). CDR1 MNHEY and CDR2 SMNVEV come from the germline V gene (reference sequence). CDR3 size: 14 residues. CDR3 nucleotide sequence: TGTGCCAGCAGTTTGGCGGGTGGGTTTAACGAGCAGCACTTC. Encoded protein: CASSLAGGFNEQHF.

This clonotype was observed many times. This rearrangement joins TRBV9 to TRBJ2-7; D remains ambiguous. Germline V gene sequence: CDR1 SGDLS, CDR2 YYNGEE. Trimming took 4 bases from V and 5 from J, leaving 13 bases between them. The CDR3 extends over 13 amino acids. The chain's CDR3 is CASSSGPTHEQYF. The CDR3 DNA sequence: TGTGCCAGCAGCTCTGGCCCGACCCACGAGCAGTACTTC. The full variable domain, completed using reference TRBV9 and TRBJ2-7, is DSGVTQTPKHLITATGQRVTLRCSPRSGDLSVYWYQQSLDQGLQFLIQYYNGEERAKGNILERFSAQQFPDLHSELNLSSLELGDSALYFCASSSGPTHEQYFGPGTRLTVT.

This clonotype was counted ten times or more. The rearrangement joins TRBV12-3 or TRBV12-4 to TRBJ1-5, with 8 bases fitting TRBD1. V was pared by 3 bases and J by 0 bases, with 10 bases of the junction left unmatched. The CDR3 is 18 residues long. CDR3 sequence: CASSLVQGAPYSNQPQHF. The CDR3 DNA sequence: TGTGCCAGCAGTTTGGTCCAGGGGGCCCCTTATAGCAATCAGCCCCAGCATTTT.

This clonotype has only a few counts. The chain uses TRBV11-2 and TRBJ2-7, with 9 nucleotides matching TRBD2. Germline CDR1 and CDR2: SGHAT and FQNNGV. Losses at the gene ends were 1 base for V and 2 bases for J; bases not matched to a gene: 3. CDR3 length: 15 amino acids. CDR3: CASSLVAGGPYEQYF. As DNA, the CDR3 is TGTGCCAGCAGCTTAGTGGCGGGAGGGCCCTACGAGCAGTACTTC. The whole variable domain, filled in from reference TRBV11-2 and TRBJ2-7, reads EAGVAQSPRYKIIEKRQSVAFWCNPISGHATLYWYQQILGQGPKLLIQFQNNGVVDDSQLPKDRFSAERLKGVDSTLKIQPAKLEDSAVYLCASSLVAGGPYEQYFGPGTRLTVT.

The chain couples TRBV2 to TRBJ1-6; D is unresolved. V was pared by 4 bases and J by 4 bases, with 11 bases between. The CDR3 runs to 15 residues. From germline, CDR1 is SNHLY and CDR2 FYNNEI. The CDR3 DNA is TGTGCCAGCAGTGTAGACGGTACTTATAATTCACCCCTCCACTTT. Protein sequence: CASSVDGTYNSPLHF.

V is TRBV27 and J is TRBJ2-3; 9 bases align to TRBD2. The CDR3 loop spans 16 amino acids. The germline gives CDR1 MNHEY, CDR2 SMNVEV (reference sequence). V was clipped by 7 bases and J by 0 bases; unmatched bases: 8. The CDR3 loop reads CASTEVAGASTDTQYF. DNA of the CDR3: TGTGCCAGCACCGAGGTAGCGGGGGCTAGCACAGATACGCAGTATTTT.

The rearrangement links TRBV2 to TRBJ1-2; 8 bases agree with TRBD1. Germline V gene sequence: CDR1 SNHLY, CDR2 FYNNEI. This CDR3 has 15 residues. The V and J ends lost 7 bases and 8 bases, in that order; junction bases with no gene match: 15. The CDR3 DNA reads TGTGCCAGCACCCAGATCGGACAGGGCGGTGACGGCTACACCTTC. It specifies CASTQIGQGGDGYTF.

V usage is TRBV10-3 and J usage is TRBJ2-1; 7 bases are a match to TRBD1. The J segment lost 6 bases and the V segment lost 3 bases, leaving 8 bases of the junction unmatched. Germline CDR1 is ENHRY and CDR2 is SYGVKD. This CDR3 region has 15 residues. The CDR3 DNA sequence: TGTGCCATCAGTGACGACAGGGCCTTGGTCAATGAGCAGTTCTTC. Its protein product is CAISDDRALVNEQFF.

The DNA of the CDR3 is TGTGCCAGCAGTCCTAGACTAGCGGGGGGCACCTCCTACAATGAGCAGTTCTTC. It codes for CASSPRLAGGTSYNEQFF. This chain uses TRBV7-2 with TRBJ2-1, with 13 bases that match TRBD2. V lost 6 bases to trimming and J lost 0 bases; unmatched junction nucleotides: 8. Germline V gene sequence: CDR1 SGHTA, CDR2 FQGNSA. CDR3 length: 18 residues. Filled out from reference TRBV7-2 and TRBJ2-1, the complete variable domain reads GAGVSQSPSNKVTEKGKDVELRCDPISGHTALYWYRQSLGQGLEFLIYFQGNSAPDKSGLPSDRFSAERTGGSVSTLTIQRTQQEDSAVYLCASSPRLAGGTSYNEQFFGPGTRLTVL.

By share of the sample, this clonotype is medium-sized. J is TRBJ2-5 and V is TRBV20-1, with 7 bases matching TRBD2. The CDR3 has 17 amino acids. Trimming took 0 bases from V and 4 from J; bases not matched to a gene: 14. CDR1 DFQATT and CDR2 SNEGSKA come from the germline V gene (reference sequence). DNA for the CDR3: TGCAGTGCTAGAGACTATGTATCCTTAGAGCGGGGAGAGACCCAGTACTTC. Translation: CSARDYVSLERGETQYF.

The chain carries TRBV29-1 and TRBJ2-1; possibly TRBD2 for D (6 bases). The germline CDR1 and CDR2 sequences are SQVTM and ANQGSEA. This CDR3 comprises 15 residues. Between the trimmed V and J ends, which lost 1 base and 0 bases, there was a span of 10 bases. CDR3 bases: TGCAGCGTTGAAGTTCGGGGGACCTCCTACAATGAGCAGTTCTTC. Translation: CSVEVRGTSYNEQFF.

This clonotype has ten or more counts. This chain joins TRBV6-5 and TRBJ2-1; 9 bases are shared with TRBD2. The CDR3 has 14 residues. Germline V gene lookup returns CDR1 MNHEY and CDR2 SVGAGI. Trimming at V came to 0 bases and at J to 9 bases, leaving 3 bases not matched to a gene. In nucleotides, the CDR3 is TGTGCCAGCAGTTACTCAGGGACTAGCAGTGAGCAGTTCTTC. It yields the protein CASSYSGTSSEQFF.

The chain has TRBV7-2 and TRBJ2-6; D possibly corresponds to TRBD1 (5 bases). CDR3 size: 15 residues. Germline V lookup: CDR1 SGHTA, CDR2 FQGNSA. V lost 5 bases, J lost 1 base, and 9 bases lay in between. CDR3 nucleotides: TGTGCCAGCAGCCCCGACAGATCTGGGGCCAACGTCCTGACTTTC. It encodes CASSPDRSGANVLTF.